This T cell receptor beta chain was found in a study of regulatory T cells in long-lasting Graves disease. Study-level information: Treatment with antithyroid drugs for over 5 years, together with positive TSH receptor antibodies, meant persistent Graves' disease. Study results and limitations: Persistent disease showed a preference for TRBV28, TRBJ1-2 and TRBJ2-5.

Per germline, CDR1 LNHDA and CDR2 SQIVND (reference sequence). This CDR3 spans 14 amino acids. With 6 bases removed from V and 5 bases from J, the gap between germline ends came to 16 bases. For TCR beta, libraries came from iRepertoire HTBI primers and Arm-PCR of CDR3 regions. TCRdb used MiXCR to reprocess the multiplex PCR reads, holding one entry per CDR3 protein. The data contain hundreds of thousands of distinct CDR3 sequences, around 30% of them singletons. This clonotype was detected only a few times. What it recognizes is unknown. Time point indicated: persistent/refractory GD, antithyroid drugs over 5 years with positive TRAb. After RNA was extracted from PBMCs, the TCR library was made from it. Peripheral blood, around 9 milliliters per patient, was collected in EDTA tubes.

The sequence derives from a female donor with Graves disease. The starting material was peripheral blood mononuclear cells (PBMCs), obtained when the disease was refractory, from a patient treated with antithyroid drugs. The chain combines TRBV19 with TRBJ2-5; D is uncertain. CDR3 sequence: CASRPTVRGETQYF. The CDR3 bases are TGTGCCAGTAGACCCACGGTCCGTGGGGAGACCCAGTACTTC.